One and the same sample provided the 13 T cell receptor beta chains below, sequenced in a study of CD8 T cells in ankylosing spondylitis. Each CDR3 protein gets one entry after TCRdb re-called the 5' RACE reads with MiXCR. The data show about 340,000 distinct CDR3 sequences, 20% seen once. The sequenced material came from blood, either unsorted or a sorted T cell fraction (not recorded which). The receptors derive from a male donor with ankylosing spondylitis or in good health (not recorded which).

This clonotype appeared a few times. CDR3 sequence reads: CASQEPGQGGDTQYF. CDR3 DNA: TGTGCCAGCCAAGAGCCGGGACAGGGGGGAGATACGCAGTATTTT. The chain is built from TRBV10-3 and TRBJ2-3, with 11 positions matching TRBD1. Germline CDR1 reads ENHRY; CDR2 reads SYGVKD. This CDR3 spans 15 amino acids. V shed 10 bases, J shed 5 bases, and the junction held 11 bases outside the gene matches.

A few counts support this clonotype. This rearrangement joins TRBV25-1 to TRBJ2-5, with a tentative D call TRBD1 (6 bases). Trimming cost V 3 bases and J 1 base, with 9 bases left between them. From germline, CDR1 is MGHDK and CDR2 SYGVNS. This CDR3 has 14 residues. CDR3 loop: CASSDRTAQETQYF. The CDR3 DNA sequence: TGTGCCAGCAGTGACCGGACAGCCCAAGAGACCCAGTACTTC.

The sample holds a few counts of this clonotype. The chain employs TRBV12-3 or TRBV12-4 and TRBJ1-2, with D maybe TRBD1 (6 bases). CDR3 length equals 13 residues. The V end was cut by 5 bases, the J end by 4 bases, with 11 bases between. The CDR3 DNA reads as TGTGCCAGCAGTCCGGGACACTTCTATGGCTACACCTTC. This encodes CASSPGHFYGYTF.

The chain recombines TRBV4-1 with TRBJ2-5; 7 bases fit TRBD1. CDR1 and CDR2 from the germline V gene are MGHRA and YSYEKL. With V trimmed by 1 base and J by 2 bases, 4 bases remained unmatched. CDR3 length equals 15 residues. The CDR3 DNA sequence: TGCGCCAGCAGCCAAGTACAGGGGTGGCAAGAGACCCAGTACTTC. Amino acids: CASSQVQGWQETQYF.

This clonotype was observed a handful of times. The CDR3 here is CASSLRQGVEETQYF. The CDR3 nucleotides are TGTGCCAGCAGCCTTCGACAGGGCGTGGAAGAGACCCAGTACTTC. This rearrangement joins TRBV5-6 to TRBJ2-5, with 7 bases lining up with TRBD1. The CDR3 loop spans 15 amino acids. Per the germline V gene, CDR1 is SGHDT and CDR2 is YYEEEE. V lost 4 bases to trimming and J lost 3 bases; unmatched junction nucleotides: 9.

This clonotype was seen ten or more times. The chain carries TRBV9 and TRBJ2-5, with unresolved D. The CDR3 extends over 13 amino acids. V was cut by 1 base and J by 4 bases, with 8 bases left in between. Germline assignment: CDR1 SGDLS and CDR2 YYNGEE. The CDR3 region has the DNA TGTGCCAGCAGCGTAACTGGGATAGAGACCCAGTACTTC. It yields the protein CASSVTGIETQYF.

This clonotype was found a few times. This rearrangement joins TRBV11-2 to TRBJ2-5, with 7 bases matching TRBD2. The CDR3 spans 15 residues. CDR1 and CDR2 from the germline V gene are SGHAT and FQNNGV. The V gene end was trimmed by 2 bases and the J gene end by 5 bases; junction bases not matched to a gene: 8. In DNA, the CDR3 is TGTGCCAGCAGCTTACTTATGGGAGGGGTGGAGACCCAGTACTTC. Amino acids: CASSLLMGGVETQYF.

This clonotype has just a few counts. The rearrangement joins TRBV4-1 to TRBJ1-3, with a tentative D call TRBD1 (5 bases). V was cut by 1 base and J by 1 base, with 11 bases left in between. The CDR3 contains 16 residues. Germline V CDR1 and CDR2: MGHRA, YSYEKL. CDR3 coding DNA: TGCGCCAGCAGCCAAGTCCACGGGACGTCTGGAAACACCATATATTTT. Translated: CASSQVHGTSGNTIYF.

In its sample, this clonotype was seen a few times. The rearrangement links TRBV5-1 to TRBJ2-7; D call uncertain. This CDR3 has 16 residues. The germline V gene encodes CDR1 SGHRS and CDR2 YFSETQ. V lost 0 bases to trimming and J lost 4 bases, with 17 bases between them. The CDR3 bases are TGCGCCAGCAGCTTGGGACTTATTTCGTCCTCATACGAGCAGTACTTC. Translated: CASSLGLISSSYEQYF.

The V call is TRBV9, the J call TRBJ2-3; 10 bases are a match to TRBD2. CDR1 SGDLS and CDR2 YYNGEE come from the germline V gene. V was clipped by 0 bases and J by 2 bases; unmatched bases: 6. This CDR3 region has 17 residues. The CDR3, as DNA: TGTGCCAGCAGCGTAGGTGGTGGGACTAGCGACACAGATACGCAGTATTTT. The encoded protein is CASSVGGGTSDTDTQYF.

The chain carries TRBV6-4 and TRBJ2-3; D is unresolved. V was shortened by 0 bases and J by 1 base, with 8 bases between the two germline ends. This CDR3 has 15 residues. Germline-derived CDR1 and CDR2 are MRHNA and SNTAGT. CDR3 sequence (DNA): TGTGCCAGCAGTGACTCCCCAGCGCGCACAGATACGCAGTATTTT. Translating it yields CASSDSPARTDTQYF.

This clonotype was detected ten times or more. This rearrangement joins TRBV11-2 to TRBJ2-7; D is undetermined. V shed 4 bases and J shed 2 bases, with 6 bases lying between them. This CDR3 is 12 amino acids long. Germline V CDR1 and CDR2: SGHAT, FQNNGV. As DNA, the CDR3 is TGTGCCAGCAGCTCCGACACCTACGAGCAGTACTTC. This codes for CASSSDTYEQYF.

This clonotype came up a few times. V usage is TRBV10-3 and J usage is TRBJ2-2; tentatively, D is TRBD1 (6 bases). The CDR3 is 14 amino acids. CDR1 and CDR2 (germline): ENHRY, SYGVKD. Trimming cost V 4 bases and J 3 bases, with 9 bases left between them. The CDR3, as DNA: TGTGCCATCAGTGGGACAGAGGACACCGGGGAGCTGTTTTTT. This gives the protein CAISGTEDTGELFF.